This record looks at one T cell receptor beta chain sequence and its context. This specimen belongs to a study of blood T cell repertoires in COVID-19. This CDR3 has 14 amino acids. Looked up from germline, CDR1 is LNHDA and CDR2 is SQIVND (reference sequence). V lost 1 base to trimming and J lost 8 bases; unmatched junction nucleotides: 4. Sequencing was performed with immunoSEQ multiplex PCR; in TCRdb, only in-frame clones are kept and a portion is missing. The data contain about 100,000 clones, just under 85% of them seen just once; the ten biggest clones take up around an eighth. The clonotype originates from a man aged 45 to 65 with active or convalescent COVID-19. Input material: peripheral blood. The chain recombines TRBV19 with TRBJ2-1, with 8 bases lining up with TRBD1. The CDR3 is CASSIGTGLDEQFF. The CDR3 nucleotides read TGTGCCAGTAGTATAGGGACAGGGTTGGATGAGCAGTTCTTC.